Shown below are 14 T cell receptor beta chains from a single sample sequenced in a study of Ad26.COV2.S vaccination and SARS-CoV-2 variants. Treatment here: about 20 received Ad26.COV2.S at low or high dose, single or two shots; several received placebo; per-sample allocation not given. Sampling happened 63 days after the first vaccine or placebo injection. Sequencing used immunoSEQ multiplex PCR; TCRdb keeps in-frame clones, though not all of them. Among approximately 400,000 clones listed, 83% were seen once. The sequencing used peripheral blood, collected in a trial of Ad26.COV2.S vaccine versus placebo. These receptor sequences come from a person between 18 and 59 years old who received the Ad26.COV2.S COVID-19 vaccine or a placebo.

This chain joins TRBV13 and TRBJ1-2, with 9 nucleotides matching TRBD1. CDR3 length equals 15 residues. J gave up 4 bases and V 4 bases, and 7 bases lay outside the gene matches. Germline CDR1 is PRHDT and CDR2 is FYEKMQ (reference sequence). CDR3 amino acids: CASSWIGQGSYGYTF. CDR3 nucleotides: TGTGCCAGCAGCTGGATCGGACAGGGGAGCTATGGCTACACCTTC. The full variable domain, rest sourced from reference TRBV13 and TRBJ1-2, is AAGVIQSPRHLIKEKRETATLKCYPIPRHDTVYWYQQGPGQDPQFLISFYEKMQSDKGSIPDRFSAQQFSDYHSELNMSSLELGDSALYFCASSWIGQGSYGYTFGSGTRLTVV.

In its sample, this clone was seen a few times. The CDR3 bases are TGTGCCAGCAGCACAACGGGACAGGGCATGCCCCTCCACTTT. Protein sequence: CASSTTGQGMPLHF. This chain links TRBV11-2 with TRBJ1-6, with 9 bases fitting TRBD1. The CDR3 is 14 amino acids. The germline V gene encodes CDR1 SGHAT and CDR2 FQNNGV. The J segment lost 13 bases and the V segment lost 5 bases, leaving 9 bases of the junction unmatched. Supplemented by reference TRBV11-2 and TRBJ1-6, the full variable domain reads EAGVAQSPRYKIIEKRQSVAFWCNPISGHATLYWYQQILGQGPKLLIQFQNNGVVDDSQLPKDRFSAERLKGVDSTLKIQPAKLEDSAVYLCASSTTGQGMPLHFGNGTRLTVT.

CDR3 residues: CASSGSGQGHQPQHF. The CDR3 coding sequence is TGTGCCAGCAGCGGGTCTGGACAGGGTCATCAGCCCCAGCATTTT. This chain joins TRBV5-6 and TRBJ1-5; 8 nucleotides line up with TRBD1. The V gene's germline CDR1 is SGHDT and CDR2 YYEEEE. The CDR3 runs 15 residues. The V gene end was trimmed by 4 bases and the J gene end by 5 bases; junction bases not matched to a gene: 8. Together with reference TRBV5-6 and TRBJ1-5, the CDR3 gives the full variable domain: DAGVTQSPTHLIKTRGQQVTLRCSPKSGHDTVSWYQQALGQGPQFIFQYYEEEERQRGNFPDRFSGHQFPNYSSELNVNALLLGDSALYLCASSGSGQGHQPQHFGDGTRLSIL.

The table lists this clone with a few counts. The genes are TRBV5-4 and TRBJ2-2; D remains ambiguous. This CDR3 region has 14 residues. CDR1 and CDR2 from the germline V gene are SGHNT and YYREEE (reference sequence). V lost 0 bases to trimming and J lost 2 bases, with 5 bases between them. The CDR3, as DNA: TGTGCCAGCAGCTTGGACTACAACACCGGGGAGCTGTTTTTT. Translating it yields CASSLDYNTGELFF.

V usage is TRBV7-9 and J usage is TRBJ1-1; D is uncertain. Trimming shortened V by 3 bases and J by 10 bases, and 9 bases separated the two germline ends. The length of the CDR3 is 11 residues. CDR1 is SEHNR, CDR2 FQNEAQ, per germline (reference sequence). CDR3 DNA: TGTGCCAGCAGCTTTGGCCTTCGAGCTTTCTTT. Encoded protein: CASSFGLRAFF.

The V gene is TRBV29-1, the J gene TRBJ1-1; TRBD1 agrees at 7 bases. The trim removed 6 bases at V and 4 bases at J, leaving 8 bases unmatched. The CDR3 runs to 13 residues. Germline loops: CDR1 SQVTM, CDR2 ANQGSEA. The CDR3 region has the DNA TGCAGCGTCAAGGAGGGGGCCGGCACTGAAGCTTTCTTT. Its protein is CSVKEGAGTEAFF.

V is TRBV19 and J is TRBJ2-7; the D gene is possibly TRBD2 (5 bases). Germline V CDR1 and CDR2: LNHDA, SQIVND (reference sequence). Trimming removed 3 bases at V and 6 bases at J, with 18 bases between. This CDR3 contains 15 residues. CDR3: CASSIAGIRDAEQYF. The DNA of the CDR3 is TGTGCCAGTAGTATCGCGGGCATTCGAGACGCCGAGCAGTACTTC.

The V and J genes are TRBV6-5 and TRBJ2-7; 8 bases match TRBD2. The germline gives CDR1 MNHEY, CDR2 SVGAGI. The junction had 3 bases not matched to a gene; V was cut back by 8 bases and J by 0 bases. The CDR3 covers 13 residues. The CDR3 sequence: CASGSGDSYEQYF. The CDR3 region has the DNA TGTGCCAGCGGTAGCGGGGACTCCTACGAGCAGTACTTC.

This chain connects TRBV6-4 to TRBJ2-3, with TRBD2 as a possible D gene (6 bases). CDR3 length equals 14 residues. Germline V lookup: CDR1 MRHNA, CDR2 SNTAGT. With 7 bases removed from V and 8 bases from J, the gap between germline ends came to 19 bases. The CDR3 bases are TGTGCCAGCACCAACTCTACTAGCCGCTGTACGCAGTATTTT. It translates to CASTNSTSRCTQYF.

As to this clone: The junction and the germline gene differ at one end; a read error may be behind it. The gene calls are TRBV6-5 and TRBJ1-1; TRBD1 might be the D (5 bases). The germline V gene encodes CDR1 MNHEY and CDR2 SVGAGI. The CDR3 is 16 residues long. The CDR3 DNA reads as TGTGCCAGCAGTAACTCGGCGGGGCGCGACGGATCTGAAGCTTTCTTT. As protein: CASSNSAGRDGSEAFF.

The chain is built from TRBV11-2 and TRBJ2-1, with 11 bases matching TRBD2. This CDR3 comprises 15 residues. After removal of 5 bases from V and 2 bases from J, the junction contained 2 bases not matched to a gene. From germline, CDR1 is SGHAT and CDR2 FQNNGV. DNA for the CDR3: TGTGCCAGCAGCCGACTAGCGGGACCCTACAATGAGCAGTTCTTC. This translates into CASSRLAGPYNEQFF.

The chain joins TRBV12-3 or TRBV12-4 to TRBJ2-7, with 7 bases matching TRBD2. The CDR3 is 12 residues long. V lost 5 bases to trimming and J lost 11 bases; unmatched junction nucleotides: 9. The CDR3 sequence is CASSLGLAAEYF. Written as DNA, the CDR3 is TGTGCCAGCAGTCTTGGGCTAGCGGCAGAGTACTTC.

In this sample, this clone turned up once. The V gene is TRBV18, the J gene TRBJ1-4; the D is unclear. Looked up from germline, CDR1 is KGHSH and CDR2 is LQKENI. The CDR3 spans 17 residues. Trimming shortened V by 1 base and J by 0 bases, and 12 bases separated the two germline ends. The CDR3 region is CASSPRNRAATNEKLFF. The CDR3, as DNA: TGTGCCAGCTCACCACGAAACAGAGCTGCAACTAATGAAAAACTGTTTTTT.

The chain links TRBV7-3 to TRBJ1-5; no definite D call. CDR1 is SGHTA and CDR2 is FQGTGA in the germline V gene. V was trimmed by 4 bases and J by 0 bases, leaving 22 bases between them. The CDR3 is 19 residues long. The CDR3 DNA reads TGTGCCAGCAGCTCCTCTCCCGGCCGCTTGTATTATAGCAATCAGCCCCAGCATTTT. Translation: CASSSSPGRLYYSNQPQHF.